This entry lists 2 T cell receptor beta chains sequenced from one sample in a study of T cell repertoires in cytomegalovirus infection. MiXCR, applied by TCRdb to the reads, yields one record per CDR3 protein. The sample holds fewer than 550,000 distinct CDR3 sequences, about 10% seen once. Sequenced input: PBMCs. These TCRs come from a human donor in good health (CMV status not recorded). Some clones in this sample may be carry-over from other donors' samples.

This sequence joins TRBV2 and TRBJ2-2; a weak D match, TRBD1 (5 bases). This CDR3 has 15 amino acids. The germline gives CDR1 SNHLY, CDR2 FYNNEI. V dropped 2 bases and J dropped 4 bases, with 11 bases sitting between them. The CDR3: CASSESGARTGELFF. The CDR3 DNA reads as TGTGCCAGCAGTGAATCTGGGGCCCGCACCGGGGAGCTGTTTTTT. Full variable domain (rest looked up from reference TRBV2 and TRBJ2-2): EPEVTQTPSHQVTQMGQEVILRCVPISNHLYFYWYRQILGQKVEFLVSFYNNEISEKSEIFDDQFSVERPDGSNFTLKIRSTKLEDSAMYFCASSESGARTGELFFGEGSRLTVL.

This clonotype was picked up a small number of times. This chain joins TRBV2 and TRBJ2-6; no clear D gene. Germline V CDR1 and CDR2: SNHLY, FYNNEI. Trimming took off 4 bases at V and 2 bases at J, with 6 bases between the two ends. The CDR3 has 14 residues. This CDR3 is CASSVVTGANVLTF. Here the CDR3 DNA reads TGTGCCAGCAGTGTCGTTACTGGGGCCAACGTCCTGACTTTC.